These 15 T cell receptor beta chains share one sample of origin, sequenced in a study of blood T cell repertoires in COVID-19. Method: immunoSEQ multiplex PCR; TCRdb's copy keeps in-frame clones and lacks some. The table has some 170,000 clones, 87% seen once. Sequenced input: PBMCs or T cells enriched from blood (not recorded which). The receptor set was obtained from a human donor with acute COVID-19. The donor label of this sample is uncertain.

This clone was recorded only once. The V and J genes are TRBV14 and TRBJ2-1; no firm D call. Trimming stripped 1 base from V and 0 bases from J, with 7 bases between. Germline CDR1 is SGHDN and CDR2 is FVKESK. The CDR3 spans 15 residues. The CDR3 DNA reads TGTGCCAGCAGCCAAGTTTTGAGCTCCTACAATGAGCAGTTCTTC. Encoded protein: CASSQVLSSYNEQFF.

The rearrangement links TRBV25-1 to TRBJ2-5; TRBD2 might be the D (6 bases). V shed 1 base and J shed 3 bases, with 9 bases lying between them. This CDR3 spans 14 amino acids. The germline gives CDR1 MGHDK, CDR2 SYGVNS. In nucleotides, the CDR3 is TGTGCCAGCAGTGAATGGGGAGGTAAAGAGACCCAGTACTTC. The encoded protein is CASSEWGGKETQYF.

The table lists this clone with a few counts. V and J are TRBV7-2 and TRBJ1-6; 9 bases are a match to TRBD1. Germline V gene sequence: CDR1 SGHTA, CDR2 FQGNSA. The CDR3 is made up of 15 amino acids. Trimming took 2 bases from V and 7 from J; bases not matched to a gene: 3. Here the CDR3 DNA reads TGTGCCAGCAGCTTAACCGGGACAGGGAATTCACCCCTCCACTTT. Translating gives CASSLTGTGNSPLHF. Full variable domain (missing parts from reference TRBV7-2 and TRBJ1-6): GAGVSQSPSNKVTEKGKDVELRCDPISGHTALYWYRQSLGQGLEFLIYFQGNSAPDKSGLPSDRFSAERTGGSVSTLTIQRTQQEDSAVYLCASSLTGTGNSPLHFGNGTRLTVT.

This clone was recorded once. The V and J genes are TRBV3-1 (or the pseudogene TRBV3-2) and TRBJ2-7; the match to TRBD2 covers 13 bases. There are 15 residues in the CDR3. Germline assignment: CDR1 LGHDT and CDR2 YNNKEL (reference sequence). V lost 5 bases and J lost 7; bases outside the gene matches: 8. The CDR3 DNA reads TGTGCCAGCAGCGGGGGACTAGCGGGGACGGGGGAGCAGTACTTC. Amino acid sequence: CASSGGLAGTGEQYF.

CDR3 residues: CASSRDISYTF. For the CDR3, the DNA is TGTGCCAGCAGTCGGGACATTTCCTACACCTTC. The J gene is TRBJ1-2, the V gene TRBV13, with D perhaps matching TRBD1 (6 bases). CDR1 is PRHDT, CDR2 FYEKMQ, per germline (reference sequence). V lost 6 bases to trimming and J lost 10 bases, with 12 bases between them. This CDR3 has 11 amino acids.

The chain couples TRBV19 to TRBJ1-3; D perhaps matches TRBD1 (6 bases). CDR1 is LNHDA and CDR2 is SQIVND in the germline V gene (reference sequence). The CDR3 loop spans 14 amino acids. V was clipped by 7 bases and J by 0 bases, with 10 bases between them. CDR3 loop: CASNREGSGNTIYF. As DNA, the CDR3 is TGTGCCAGTAACAGGGAAGGCTCTGGAAACACCATATATTTT.

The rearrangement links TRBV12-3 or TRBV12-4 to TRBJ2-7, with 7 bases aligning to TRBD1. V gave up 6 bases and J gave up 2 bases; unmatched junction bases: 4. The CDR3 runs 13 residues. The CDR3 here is CASSQQGTYEQYF. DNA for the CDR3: TGTGCCAGCAGCCAACAGGGGACCTACGAGCAGTACTTC.

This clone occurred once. The CDR3 region is CASTFGGSTGELFF. The CDR3, as DNA: TGTGCCAGCACCTTCGGGGGGAGCACCGGGGAGCTGTTTTTT. This chain joins TRBV7-9 and TRBJ2-2; 7 nucleotides align to TRBD2. The CDR3 extends over 14 amino acids. V was pared by 7 bases and J by 4 bases, with 6 bases of the junction left unmatched. CDR1 and CDR2 (germline): SEHNR, FQNEAQ (reference sequence).

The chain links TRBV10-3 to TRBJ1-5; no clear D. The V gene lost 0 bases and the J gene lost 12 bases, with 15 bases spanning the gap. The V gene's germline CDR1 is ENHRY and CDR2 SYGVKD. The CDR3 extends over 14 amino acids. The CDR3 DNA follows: TGTGCCATCAGTGAGTCGAACAACAGATTAGGCCAGCATTTT. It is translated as CAISESNNRLGQHF.

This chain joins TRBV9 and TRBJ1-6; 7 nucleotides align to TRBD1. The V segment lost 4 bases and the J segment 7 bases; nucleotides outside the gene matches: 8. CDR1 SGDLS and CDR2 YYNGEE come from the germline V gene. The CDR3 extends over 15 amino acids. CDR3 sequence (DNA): TGTGCCAGCAGCCCTCAGACAGGGACGAATTCACCCCTCCACTTT. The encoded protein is CASSPQTGTNSPLHF.

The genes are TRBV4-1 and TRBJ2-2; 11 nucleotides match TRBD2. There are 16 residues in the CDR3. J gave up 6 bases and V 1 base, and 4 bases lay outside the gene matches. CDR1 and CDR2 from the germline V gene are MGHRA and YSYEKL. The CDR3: CASSQGRTSGSGELFF. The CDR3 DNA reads TGCGCCAGCAGCCAAGGGCGGACTAGCGGGTCCGGGGAGCTGTTTTTT.

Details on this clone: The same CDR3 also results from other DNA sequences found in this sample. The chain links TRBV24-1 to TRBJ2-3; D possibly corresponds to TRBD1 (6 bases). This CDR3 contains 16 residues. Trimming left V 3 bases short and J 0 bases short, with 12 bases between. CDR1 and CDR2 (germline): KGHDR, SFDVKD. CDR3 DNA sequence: TGTGCCACCAGTGATCCTAGGACAGCTAGCACAGATACGCAGTATTTT. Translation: CATSDPRTASTDTQYF.

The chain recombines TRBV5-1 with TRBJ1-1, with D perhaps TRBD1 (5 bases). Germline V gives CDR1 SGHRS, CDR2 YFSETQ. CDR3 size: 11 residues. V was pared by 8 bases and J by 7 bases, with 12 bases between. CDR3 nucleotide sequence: TGCGCCAGTATACAGGCGAATGAAGCTTTCTTT. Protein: CASIQANEAFF.

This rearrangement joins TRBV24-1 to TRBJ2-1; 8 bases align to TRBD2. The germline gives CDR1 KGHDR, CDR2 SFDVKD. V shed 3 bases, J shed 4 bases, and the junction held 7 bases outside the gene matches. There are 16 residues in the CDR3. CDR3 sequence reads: CATSDAGAGGYNEQFF. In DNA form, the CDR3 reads TGTGCCACCAGTGATGCCGGGGCGGGGGGTTACAATGAGCAGTTCTTC.

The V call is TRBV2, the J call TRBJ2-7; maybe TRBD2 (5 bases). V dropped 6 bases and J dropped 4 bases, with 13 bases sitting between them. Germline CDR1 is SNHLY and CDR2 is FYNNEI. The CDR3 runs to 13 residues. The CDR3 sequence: CASRSGLLYEQYF. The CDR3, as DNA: TGTGCCAGCAGGTCCGGACTCCTATACGAGCAGTACTTC.